The rows below give T cell receptor beta chains drawn from one sample of a study of radiotherapy plus CTLA-4 blockade in lung cancer. The table came from immunoSEQ multiplex PCR; TCRdb's copy has only in-frame clones and leaves some out. This sample carries more than 75,000 clones, approximately 86% of them seen once, and the ten largest clones take roughly 0.95%. Sequences were derived from peripheral blood, sampled from a patient treated with radiotherapy plus ipilimumab. The receptors come from a human donor with non-small cell lung cancer who had stable disease on radiotherapy plus ipilimumab. Each CDR3 is given with its conserved first and last residue. Each record gives: CDR3 length, D gene, J gene, clone size, V gene, CDR3 DNA, CDR3 protein. A D gene is named only where the DNA matches it firmly. Clone size is not always given. Where it is, it says once, few, many or a class for expanded clones.

>12|-|TRBJ2-5|-|TRBV6-6
TGTGCCAGCAGCCCGACCCCCGAGACCCAGTACTTC
CASSPTPETQYF
>14|-|TRBJ2-7|-|TRBV28
TGTGCCAGCAGCCCCCAAGACGGAAACTACGAGCAGTACTTC
CASSPQDGNYEQYF
>13|-|TRBJ2-7|-|TRBV5-6
TGTGCCAGCAGCTTTCTGACTAGGAACGAGCAGTACTTC
CASSFLTRNEQYF
>14|-|TRBJ1-1|-|TRBV10-3
TGTGCCATCAGGAAGACTGGTCAGGGCACTGAAGCTTTCTTT
CAIRKTGQGTEAFF
>13|TRBD1|TRBJ2-7|-|TRBV28
TGTGCCAGCAGTTTATTCGGGACAGGCGAGCAGTACTTC
CASSLFGTGEQYF
>15|-|TRBJ1-3|-|TRBV5-1
TGCGCCAGCAGCTTGGCTGGTTCCTCTGGAAACACCATATATTTT
CASSLAGSSGNTIYF
>20|TRBD2|TRBJ2-2|-|TRBV28
TGTGCCAGCAGTTCACCTCCGGGACTAGCGGGAGGGAGGGGGACCGGGGAGCTGTTTTTT
CASSSPPGLAGGRGTGELFF
>12|-|TRBJ1-1|-|TRBV7-3
TGTGCCAGCAGCCCGGGGGGCACTGAAGCTTTCTTT
CASSPGGTEAFF
>12|-|TRBJ1-1|-|TRBV11-2
TGTGCCAGCAGCTCCATTGGGACAGAAGCTTTCTTT
CASSSIGTEAFF
>16|-|TRBJ2-7|-|TRBV21-1
TGTGCCAGCCCGGGACTAGCGGGGGGCCTCTCCTACGAGCAGTACTTC
CASPGLAGGLSYEQYF
>16|-|TRBJ1-5|-|TRBV27
TGTGCCAGCAGTTTACGTGGGGAGGCGGGCAATCAGCCCCAGCATTTT
CASSLRGEAGNQPQHF
>13|-|TRBJ2-7|-|TRBV27
TGTGCCAGCAGCCCTAGCGTTTCCTACGAGCAGTACTTC
CASSPSVSYEQYF
>15|-|TRBJ2-1|-|TRBV7-3
TGTGCCAGCAGCTTAGATAATAGCGGTAACAATGAGCAGTTCTTC
CASSLDNSGNNEQFF
>16|TRBD1|TRBJ2-5|once|TRBV5-4
TGTGCCAGCAGCTTGGAGGACAGGGTCTCCTCAGAGACCCAGTACTTC
CASSLEDRVSSETQYF
>17|TRBD2|TRBJ2-5|-|TRBV5-1
TGCGCCAGCAGACCCCTAGCGGGAGGGCCGTTGGGAGAGACCCAGTACTTC
CASRPLAGGPLGETQYF
>15|-|TRBJ2-5|-|TRBV9
TGTGCCAGCAGCGCCGGATGGGCGACTCAAGAGACCCAGTACTTC
CASSAGWATQETQYF
>13|-|TRBJ2-1|-|TRBV19
TGTGCCAGTACGGGGAGCCTCTACAATGAGCAGTTCTTC
CASTGSLYNEQFF
>13|-|TRBJ2-7|-|TRBV18
TGTGCCAGCTCACCACAAGGGGCCTACGAGCAGTACTTC
CASSPQGAYEQYF
>19|TRBD2|TRBJ2-1|-|TRBV6-1
TGTGCCAGCAGTGGCTCCTATCAGCTAGCGGGAGTAAGCGACAATGAGCAGTTCTTC
CASSGSYQLAGVSDNEQFF
>14|-|TRBJ1-6|-|TRBV5-8
TGTGCCAGCAGCCCTGGGACGGGGAGGTCACCCCTCCACTTT
CASSPGTGRSPLHF
>15|-|TRBJ1-1|-|TRBV11-2
TGTGCCAGCAGCTTAAGTCAGGGGAAAGACACTGAAGCTTTCTTT
CASSLSQGKDTEAFF
>13|-|TRBJ1-1|-|TRBV5-5
TGTGCCAGCAGCGTGGTGACAGGCACTGAAGCTTTCTTT
CASSVVTGTEAFF